This T cell receptor beta chain is drawn from a study of blood T cell repertoires in COVID-19. About the research overall: Acute and convalescent COVID-19 specimens originated in the United States, Italy and Spain. In each case, the material was cDNA or gDNA derived from T cells, B-cell-depleted T cells, or PBMCs.

Authors' analysis steps: Nucleated cell number was recorded as an estimate derived from reference gene primer amplification. Method: immunoSEQ multiplex PCR; TCRdb's copy keeps in-frame clones and lacks some. Clone size and V and J calls were adopted from that table, with D and trimming inferred from the DNA. The repertoire has a few hundred thousand clones, 84% of them found once; the top ten carry roughly 2.4%. Sequenced: peripheral blood. This sequence originates from a woman in her sixties or seventies with acute or convalescent COVID-19.

In nucleotides, the CDR3 is TGTGCCAGCAGCTTGACAGTGATGGTGACAGATACGCAGTATTTT. Residues: CASSLTVMVTDTQYF. The V and J genes are TRBV7-9 and TRBJ2-3; D is possibly TRBD1 (5 bases). The CDR3 is 15 amino acids. The V end lost 3 bases, the J end lost 3 bases, and 13 bases lay between the germline ends. CDR1 and CDR2 from the germline V gene are SEHNR and FQNEAQ (reference sequence).